This record looks at one T cell receptor (beta chain) sequence and its context. The data were obtained in a study of blood T cell repertoires in COVID-19. Study information: PBMCs, B-cell-depleted T cells, or T cells provided the cDNA or gDNA that made up the material.

In the original processing: Quantification of nucleated cells was approximated via reference gene primer amplification. The repertoire was sequenced with immunoSEQ multiplex PCR; TCRdb's copy has only in-frame clones and lacks some. V and J calls and clone size are copied from that table; D and trimming were computed from the DNA. The sample has about 36,000 clones, 90% seen once. Germline V gives CDR1 SNHLY, CDR2 FYNNEI. The CDR3 has 15 residues. J gave up 2 bases and V 7 bases, and 6 bases lay outside the gene matches. The chain carries TRBV2 and TRBJ2-3, with 10 nucleotides matching TRBD2. This clonotype originated in a human donor in a cohort sampled during active COVID-19. The sequencing sample was made of peripheral blood. The CDR3 nucleotides are TGTGCCAGCATGGAACTAGCGGGACCCACAGATACGCAGTATTTT. Encoded protein: CASMELAGPTDTQYF.